This is a list of T cell receptor beta chains from one sample in a study of CD8 T cells in ankylosing spondylitis. TCRdb used MiXCR to reprocess the 5' RACE reads, holding one entry per CDR3 protein. Of fewer than 650,000 distinct CDR3 sequences listed, approximately 12% are singletons. The sample taken for sequencing was blood, either unsorted or a sorted T cell fraction (not recorded which). The source of these receptors is a male donor with ankylosing spondylitis. Each CDR3 is given with its conserved first and last residue. D genes are given only for firm matches. Clone size is stated in some rows and not others, as once, few, many or a class when expanded.

>NA|TRBV3-1|NA|TRBJ2-6
TGTGCCAGCAGCCAAGATAGGTGGCGCCTAGGGGCCAACGTCCTGACTTTC
CASSQDRWRLGANVLTF
>NA|TRBV5-1|NA|TRBJ1-6
TGCGCCAGCAGCTTGGAAGTGGAGAATTCACCCCTCCACTTT
CASSLEVENSPLHF
>few|TRBV4-2|NA|TRBJ2-3
TGTGCCAGCAGCCAACAACAGGACCCTAGCACAGATACGCAGTATTTT
CASSQQQDPSTDTQYF
>few|TRBV5-1|TRBD1|TRBJ2-3
TGCGCCAGCAGCCGTAACAGGGGAGAGGGAGATACGCAGTATTTT
CASSRNRGEGDTQYF
>few|TRBV5-6|NA|TRBJ2-2
TGTGCCAGCAGCTGGGGGACTGCTGACACCGGGGAGCTGTTTTTT
CASSWGTADTGELFF
>NA|TRBV12-3/TRBV12-4|TRBD1|TRBJ1-5
TGTGCCAGCAGTCCAGCGGGACAGGGGGGCTTGAAACCCCAGCATTTT
CASSPAGQGGLKPQHF
>few|TRBV10-3|TRBD1|TRBJ1-4
TGTGCCATCGGGGGGACAGGGAGCGGATCGGCACGCCCTACTGAAAAACTGTTTTTT
CAIGGTGSGSARPTEKLFF
>few|TRBV20-1|NA|TRBJ2-5
TGCAGTGCTAGAGTGGTCGGAACCTTAGAGACCCAGTACTTC
CSARVVGTLETQYF
>few|TRBV5-1|NA|TRBJ1-1
TGCGCCAGCAGCTCTCCCCGGGGGGCCTCCTACTCTAACACTGAAGCTTTCTTT
CASSSPRGASYSNTEAFF
>few|TRBV11-2|NA|TRBJ2-1
TGTGCCAGCAGCTCGGGACACCACCTTGGGAATGAGCAGTTCTTC
CASSSGHHLGNEQFF
>few|TRBV12-3/TRBV12-4|NA|TRBJ2-1
TGTGCCAGCAGATTACCGGGACCCGCGCGTGAGCAGTTCTTC
CASRLPGPAREQFF
>NA|TRBV18|TRBD2|TRBJ2-5
TGTGCCAGCGGGACTAGCGGGAGCTCAGAGACCCAGTACTTC
CASGTSGSSETQYF
>few|TRBV24-1|NA|TRBJ1-2
TGTGCCACCAGTGACGGACAAGACTATGGCTACACCTTC
CATSDGQDYGYTF
>once|TRBV3-1|NA|TRBJ2-1
TGTGCCAGCAGCCCCAACCTCTCCAATGAGCAGTTCTTC
CASSPNLSNEQFF
>NA|TRBV5-1|NA|TRBJ2-5
TGCGCCAGCAGCCGCGGAGGGGGTACCCAAGAGACCCAGTACTTC
CASSRGGGTQETQYF
>NA|TRBV5-1|TRBD1|TRBJ2-5
TGCGCCAGCAGCCTGACCGGGACAGGGGGCCTAGAGACCCAGTACTTC
CASSLTGTGGLETQYF
>NA|TRBV7-2|TRBD2|TRBJ2-7
TGTGCCAGCAGCTGGTCGGCTAGCGGGAGGGATGACGAGCAGTACTTC
CASSWSASGRDDEQYF
>few|TRBV11-2|TRBD1|TRBJ2-1
TGTGCCAGCAGCCACCAGGGGGCTAATCGGGCCTCCTACAATGAGCAGTTCTTC
CASSHQGANRASYNEQFF
>few|TRBV6-1|NA|TRBJ1-2
TGTGCCAGCAGTGAAGCTGCCAGGGATCGGTGGGGCTACACCTTC
CASSEAARDRWGYTF
>NA|TRBV9|NA|TRBJ2-5
TGTGCCAGCAGCGGGAACCCCGAAGAGACCCAGTACTTC
CASSGNPEETQYF